The rows below give T cell receptor beta chains drawn from one sample of a study of cytomegalovirus exposure and HLA in healthy donors. This table comes from immunoSEQ multiplex PCR, and its TCRdb copy is limited to in-frame clones, with some not included. The profile shows about 240,000 clones, more than 75% of them singletons. The sample was PBMCs. All receptors derive from a woman aged 25 to 39 in good health and CMV-seropositive. CDR3s include the opening cysteine and the closing phenylalanine or tryptophan. The D gene is left open where the match is weak. Only part of the rows carry a size: once, few, many, or a class if the clone is expanded.

TRBJ2-5 TRBV6-1 - - CAAETEQETQYF TGTGCCGCCGAAACAGAGCAAGAGACCCAGTACTTC
TRBJ2-2 TRBV15 - - CANAGGTGELFF TGTGCCAACGCAGGGGGGACCGGGGAGCTGTTTTTT
TRBJ2-7 TRBV29-1 - TRBD1 CSVEGTVLQLFYEQYF TGCAGCGTCGAAGGGACAGTCCTTCAGCTTTTTTACGAGCAGTACTTC
TRBJ1-3 TRBV10-3 few - CAIGSLQGDSISGNTIYF TGTGCCATCGGGTCACTCCAAGGGGACTCGATCTCTGGAAACACCATATATTTT
TRBJ2-1 TRBV7-8 - TRBD2 CASSRPRDYTRNEQFF TGTGCCAGCAGCCGCCCCCGGGACTATACAAGGAATGAGCAGTTCTTC
TRBJ2-2 TRBV5-5 - TRBD1 CASSSGTGTGIGELFF TGTGCCAGCAGTTCGGGTACCGGGACAGGGATCGGGGAGCTGTTTTTT
TRBJ1-5 TRBV27 - - CASSSGVWGNQPQHF TGTGCCAGCAGTAGCGGAGTATGGGGCAATCAGCCCCAGCATTTT
TRBJ2-7 TRBV30 - TRBD1 CAWRLGQGSRLYF TGTGCCTGGAGACTCGGACAGGGAAGTCGTCTGTACTTC
TRBJ2-5 TRBV5-1 - TRBD1 CASSLQGGEETQYF TGCGCCAGCAGCTTACAGGGGGGAGAAGAGACCCAGTACTTC
TRBJ1-2 TRBV2 - - CASSGGSYGYTF TGTGCCAGCAGTGGTGGGAGCTATGGCTACACCTTC
TRBJ2-7 TRBV27 - - CASSLSIGVLSYEQYF TGTGCCAGCAGTTTATCGATAGGGGTCTTATCCTACGAGCAGTACTTC
TRBJ1-5 TRBV4-1 - TRBD1 CASSQRTGENQPQHF TGCGCCAGCAGCCAGAGAACAGGGGAGAATCAGCCCCAGCATTTT
TRBJ1-5 TRBV6-5 - TRBD1 CASSGRTGDQPQHF TGTGCCAGCAGTGGCAGGACAGGGGATCAGCCCCAGCATTTT
TRBJ2-3 TRBV28 - TRBD2 CASRLAGGPTDTQYF TGTGCCAGCAGACTAGCGGGAGGGCCTACAGATACGCAGTATTTT
TRBJ2-1 TRBV7-9 once TRBD2 CASTEGLAGDYNEQFF TGTGCCAGCACCGAGGGACTAGCGGGTGATTACAATGAGCAGTTCTTC
TRBJ2-2 TRBV6-5 - TRBD1 CASSKDRDTGELFF TGTGCCAGCAGCAAGGACAGGGACACCGGGGAGCTGTTTTTT
TRBJ2-1 TRBV27 - TRBD2 CASSSDGTSGGVQFF TGTGCCAGCAGTTCAGACGGGACTAGCGGGGGTGTGCAGTTCTTC
TRBJ1-5 TRBV30 - - CAWSLTGWDSNQPQHF TGTGCCTGGAGTTTAACAGGGTGGGATAGCAATCAGCCCCAGCATTTT
TRBJ1-1 TRBV7-9 once TRBD1 CASSQGQGAFEAFF TGTGCCAGCAGCCAGGGACAGGGGGCTTTTGAAGCTTTCTTT
TRBJ2-1 TRBV28 - - CASNSHYNEQFF TGTGCCAGCAACTCGCACTACAATGAGCAGTTCTTC
TRBJ1-2 TRBV10-3 - TRBD1 CAISESAQGAYGYTF TGTGCCATCAGTGAGTCGGCCCAGGGGGCCTATGGCTACACCTTC
TRBJ2-1 TRBV28 - TRBD2 CASISNGLVTYNEQFF TGTGCCAGCATATCGAACGGACTAGTCACCTACAATGAGCAGTTCTTC
TRBJ1-5 TRBV19 - - CASSIMLDQPQHF TGTGCCAGTAGTATTATGTTAGATCAGCCCCAGCATTTT
TRBJ2-7 TRBV29-1 - TRBD2 CSVVLAGKAYEQYF TGCAGCGTTGTCTTAGCGGGGAAGGCGTACGAGCAGTACTTC
TRBJ1-5 TRBV7-8 - - CASSLNPAQTPQHF TGTGCCAGCAGCTTAAACCCTGCTCAGACACCCCAGCATTTT
TRBJ2-7 TRBV30 - - CAWSPTPGRSSSYEQYF TGTGCCTGGAGTCCAACACCTGGGCGAAGCTCCTCCTACGAGCAGTACTTC
TRBJ1-1 TRBV2 once - CATQGNTEAFF TGTGCCACCCAGGGGAACACTGAAGCTTTCTTT
TRBJ2-3 TRBV27 - TRBD2 CASSFSGGTDTQYF TGTGCCAGCAGTTTTAGCGGGGGCACAGATACGCAGTATTTT
TRBJ2-7 TRBV27 few - CASSLDSSGYEQYF TGTGCCAGCAGTTTGGACAGTTCTGGCTACGAGCAGTACTTC
TRBJ2-7 TRBV28 - TRBD2 CASTMGLADSSYEQYF TGTGCCAGCACCATGGGACTAGCGGATAGCTCCTACGAGCAGTACTTC
TRBJ2-7 TRBV4-2 - TRBD1 CASSQPPTGTYEQYF TGTGCCAGCAGCCAACCCCCGACAGGGACCTACGAGCAGTACTTC
TRBJ1-4 TRBV30 - TRBD1 CAWNYPGTDNEKLFF TGTGCCTGGAACTATCCCGGGACAGATAATGAAAAACTGTTTTTT
TRBJ2-5 TRBV5-1 - - CASSLVPGAVETQYF TGCGCCAGCAGCTTGGTTCCAGGGGCAGTGGAGACCCAGTACTTC
TRBJ2-5 TRBV2 once - CASSEGQAPMDGETQYF TGTGCCAGCAGTGAGGGTCAGGCCCCGATGGATGGGGAGACCCAGTACTTC
TRBJ2-2 TRBV5-1 - TRBD2 CASSQRTRNTGELFF TGCGCCAGCAGCCAGAGGACTAGGAACACCGGGGAGCTGTTTTTT
TRBJ2-5 TRBV19 - TRBD1 CASSETRGPNIQETQYF TGTGCCAGTAGTGAAACCAGGGGGCCAAATATCCAAGAGACCCAGTACTTC
TRBJ1-4 TRBV13 - TRBD1 CASSVTGAGLEKLFF TGTGCCAGCAGCGTAACAGGGGCTGGTCTCGAAAAACTGTTTTTT
TRBJ2-2 TRBV5-1 - - CASSLVGGVLFF TGCGCCAGCAGCTTGGTAGGGGGTGTGCTGTTTTTT
TRBJ2-1 TRBV11-2 - TRBD2 CASSSLIGGKTSYEQFF TGTGCCAGCAGCTCCCTTATAGGCGGGAAGACTAGCTATGAGCAGTTCTTC
TRBJ2-7 TRBV28 - TRBD2 CASSLQGGGGVAEQYF TGTGCCAGCAGTTTACAAGGGGGCGGGGGGGTCGCCGAGCAGTACTTC
TRBJ1-2 TRBV7-8 - - CASSLVGTNYGYTF TGTGCCAGCAGCTTAGTTGGGACAAACTATGGCTACACCTTC
TRBJ2-3 TRBV30 few - CAWETQSTDTQYF TGTGCCTGGGAGACACAAAGCACAGATACGCAGTATTTT
TRBJ1-1 TRBV18 few - CASSQVQGKQGTEAFF TGTGCCAGCTCACAGGTACAGGGTAAACAGGGCACTGAAGCTTTCTTT
TRBJ1-2 TRBV29-1 - - CSVYHSVRGPQNNYGYTF TGCAGCGTTTACCACAGTGTAAGGGGTCCGCAGAATAACTATGGCTACACCTTC
TRBJ1-1 TRBV9 - - CASSGRGTEAFF TGTGCCAGCAGCGGGAGAGGGACTGAAGCTTTCTTT
TRBJ1-1 TRBV30 - - CAWCKGLMNTEAFF TGTGCCTGGTGTAAGGGACTTATGAACACTGAAGCTTTCTTT
TRBJ2-1 TRBV5-1 - TRBD2 CASSFLAGEQFF TGCGCCAGCAGCTTCCTAGCGGGAGAGCAGTTCTTC
TRBJ1-1 TRBV4-1 - - CASRNRARNTEAFF TGCGCCAGCAGAAACAGGGCACGGAACACTGAAGCTTTCTTT
TRBJ1-5 TRBV7-2 once - CASSASGGNQPQHF TGTGCCAGCAGCGCCTCAGGGGGCAATCAGCCCCAGCATTTT